The present T cell receptor (beta chain) was sequenced within a study of shared clonotypes between healthy human individuals. The table came from immunoSEQ multiplex PCR; TCRdb's copy has only in-frame clones and leaves some out. Among about 110,000 clones listed, around 65% were seen once. As concerns this clone: Its antigen is as yet unknown.

Study conclusions and caveats: Naive subsets usually exceeded memory subsets in estimated richness.

The receptor was isolated from a woman between 25 and 40 years old in good health. Sequences were obtained from memory CD8+ T cells sorted from blood. Sample subset: CD45RO+ cells pooled with CCR7-negative TemRA cells.

The CDR3 region is CASSEGAVPSYEQYF. Written as DNA, the CDR3 is TGTGCCAGCAGTGAAGGAGCTGTACCCTCCTACGAGCAGTACTTC. The rearrangement joins TRBV2 to TRBJ2-7; D not certain. Between the trimmed V and J ends, which lost 1 base and 0 bases, there was a span of 10 bases. The germline CDR1 and CDR2 sequences are SNHLY and FYNNEI. This CDR3 is built from 15 residues.